This T cell receptor beta chain was observed in a study of blood T cell repertoires in COVID-19. Across the whole study: There were acute and convalescent COVID-19 samples, and they came from the United States, Italy and Spain. PBMCs, B-cell-depleted T cells, or T cells provided the cDNA or gDNA that made up the material.

Per the authors' pipeline: Amplification from reference gene primers served as the basis for estimated nucleated cell counts. The repertoire was sequenced with immunoSEQ multiplex PCR; TCRdb's copy has only in-frame clones and lacks some. V and J calls and clone size are those listed in that table; D and trimming were worked out from the DNA. The sample lists 100,000 to 120,000 clones, about 90% occurring once. This CDR3 comprises 13 residues. Between the trimmed V and J ends, which lost 5 bases and 6 bases, there was a span of 12 bases. CDR1 and CDR2 (germline): SNHLY, FYNNEI. Input material: peripheral blood. The V call is TRBV2, the J call TRBJ2-3, with a tentative D call TRBD1 (6 bases). The receptor was isolated from a human donor in a cohort sampled during active COVID-19. In DNA, the CDR3 is TGTGCCAGCAGTCCTCTGGGGGCGGATACGCAGTATTTT. Encoded protein: CASSPLGADTQYF.